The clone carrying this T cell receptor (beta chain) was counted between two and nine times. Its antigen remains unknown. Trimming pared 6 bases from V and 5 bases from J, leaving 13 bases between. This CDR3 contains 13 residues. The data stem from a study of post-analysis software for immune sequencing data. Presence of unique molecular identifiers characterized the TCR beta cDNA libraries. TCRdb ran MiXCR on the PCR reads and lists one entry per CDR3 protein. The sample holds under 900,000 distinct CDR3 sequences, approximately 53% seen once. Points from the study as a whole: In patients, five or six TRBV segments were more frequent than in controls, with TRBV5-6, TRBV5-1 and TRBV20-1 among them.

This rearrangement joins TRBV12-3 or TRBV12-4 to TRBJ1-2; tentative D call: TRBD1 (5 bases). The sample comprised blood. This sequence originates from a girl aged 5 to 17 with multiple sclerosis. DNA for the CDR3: TGTGCCAGCAGGGATACAGGATTATATGGCTACACCTTC. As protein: CASRDTGLYGYTF.